This TCR beta chain was identified during a study of blood T cell repertoires in COVID-19. The CDR3 has 19 amino acids. The germline V gene encodes CDR1 MNHEY and CDR2 SVGEGT. V lost 0 bases, J lost 4 bases, and 15 bases stayed unmatched. Repertoires were generated with immunoSEQ multiplex PCR, while TCRdb's copy carries only in-frame clones and drops some. The table lists over 70,000 clones, around three quarters of them singletons. Sequenced sample: peripheral blood. The receptor's source is a human donor in a cohort sampled during active COVID-19. V and J are TRBV6-2 or TRBV6-3 and TRBJ2-7; TRBD1 matches 10 bases. The CDR3 DNA follows: TGTGCCAGCAGTTACTCGGGCGCCGTGACCAGGGACAGGGGTTACGAGCAGTACTTC. Its protein product is CASSYSGAVTRDRGYEQYF.